The present entry profiles one TCR beta chain with its context. Its antigen remains unidentified. This sample is drawn from a study of T cells in Graves' hyperthyroidism and ophthalmopathy. Authors of the study amplified TCR beta CDR3 regions from RNA transcripts. A first-round RT-PCR of the TCR CDR3 used the HTBI primer set. TCRdb called the multiplex PCR reads again in MiXCR, with one record for every CDR3 protein. The repertoire holds 93,000 or so distinct CDR3 sequences, with less than 55% as singletons. Graves' hyperthyroidism was deemed stable absent ophthalmopathy progression within 18 months. Clinical symptoms, serum thyroxine and TRAb, thyroid ultrasound and orbital computed tomography together formed the diagnostic basis. The V end lost 4 bases, the J end lost 0 bases, and 14 bases lay between the germline ends. Germline lookup yields CDR1 MGHDK and CDR2 SYGVNS. This CDR3 region has 16 residues.

General study results and limits: Blood shared most expanded thyroid clonotypes above 0.001.

The TCR originated in a man in his forties or fifties with Graves' hyperthyroidism. Sequences were obtained from blood. The chain uses TRBV25-1 and TRBJ2-3; TRBD2 is a possible D gene (7 bases). CDR3 region: CASSGWGGTSTDTQYF. CDR3 DNA: TGTGCCAGCAGTGGGTGGGGGGGCACGAGCACAGATACGCAGTATTTT.